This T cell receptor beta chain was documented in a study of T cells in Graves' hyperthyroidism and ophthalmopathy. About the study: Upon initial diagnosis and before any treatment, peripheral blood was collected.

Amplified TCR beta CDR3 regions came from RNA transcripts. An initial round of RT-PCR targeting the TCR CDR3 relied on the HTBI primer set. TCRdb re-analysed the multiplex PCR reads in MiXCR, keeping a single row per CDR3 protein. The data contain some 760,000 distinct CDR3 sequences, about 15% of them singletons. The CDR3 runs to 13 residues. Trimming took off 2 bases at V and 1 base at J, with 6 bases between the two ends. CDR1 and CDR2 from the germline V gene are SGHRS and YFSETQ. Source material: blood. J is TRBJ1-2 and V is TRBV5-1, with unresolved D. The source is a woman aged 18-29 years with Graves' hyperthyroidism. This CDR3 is CASSFDLNYGYTF. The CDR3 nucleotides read TGCGCCAGCAGCTTTGACCTTAACTATGGCTACACCTTC.